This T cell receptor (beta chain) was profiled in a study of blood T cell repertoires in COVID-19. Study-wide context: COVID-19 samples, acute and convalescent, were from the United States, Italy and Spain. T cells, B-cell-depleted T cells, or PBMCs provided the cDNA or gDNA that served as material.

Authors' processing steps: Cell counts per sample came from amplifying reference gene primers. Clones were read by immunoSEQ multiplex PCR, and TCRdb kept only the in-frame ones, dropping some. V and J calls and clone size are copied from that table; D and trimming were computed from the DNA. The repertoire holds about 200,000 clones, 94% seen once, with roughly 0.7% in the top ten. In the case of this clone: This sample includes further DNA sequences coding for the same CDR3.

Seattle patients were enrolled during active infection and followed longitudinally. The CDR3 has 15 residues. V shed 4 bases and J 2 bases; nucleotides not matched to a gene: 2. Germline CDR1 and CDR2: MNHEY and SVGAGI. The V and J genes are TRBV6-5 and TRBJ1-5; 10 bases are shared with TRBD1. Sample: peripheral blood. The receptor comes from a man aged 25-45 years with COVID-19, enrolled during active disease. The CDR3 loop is CASSSDRGGNQPQHF. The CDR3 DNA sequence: TGTGCCAGCAGTTCGGACAGGGGGGGCAATCAGCCCCAGCATTTT.